What follows is one T cell receptor (beta chain) and its context. Its antigen is still unknown. Ranging in age from roughly 6 to 95, the donors were healthy Caucasian individuals from Russia. Extractions gave at least 5.5 micrograms of total RNA per sample. A J-beta primer mix and a sample-barcoded 5' primer were used in a second PCR of roughly 6 to 12 cycles. TCRdb analysed the 5' RACE reads with MiXCR anew, one entry per CDR3 protein. The table includes roughly 1.4 million distinct CDR3 sequences, approximately 59% detected once. The data are from a study of blood T cells in healthy people across ages. Study conclusions and caveats: Possibly, changes in expanded clonotypes were confounded because donor CMV status was unknown. Fewer expanded clones and more diversity marked long-lived versus aged donors.

This CDR3 has 16 residues. Germline V gene lookup returns CDR1 LNHNV and CDR2 YYDKDF (reference sequence). The V gene end was trimmed by 0 bases and the J gene end by 5 bases; junction bases not matched to a gene: 4. The TCR comes from a young man in good health. Sequencing used blood. The chain employs TRBV15 and TRBJ2-1; 10 bases match TRBD2. The CDR3 loop reads CATSRDRLAGDNEQFF. The CDR3, as DNA: TGTGCCACCAGCAGAGATCGGCTAGCGGGGGACAATGAGCAGTTCTTC.